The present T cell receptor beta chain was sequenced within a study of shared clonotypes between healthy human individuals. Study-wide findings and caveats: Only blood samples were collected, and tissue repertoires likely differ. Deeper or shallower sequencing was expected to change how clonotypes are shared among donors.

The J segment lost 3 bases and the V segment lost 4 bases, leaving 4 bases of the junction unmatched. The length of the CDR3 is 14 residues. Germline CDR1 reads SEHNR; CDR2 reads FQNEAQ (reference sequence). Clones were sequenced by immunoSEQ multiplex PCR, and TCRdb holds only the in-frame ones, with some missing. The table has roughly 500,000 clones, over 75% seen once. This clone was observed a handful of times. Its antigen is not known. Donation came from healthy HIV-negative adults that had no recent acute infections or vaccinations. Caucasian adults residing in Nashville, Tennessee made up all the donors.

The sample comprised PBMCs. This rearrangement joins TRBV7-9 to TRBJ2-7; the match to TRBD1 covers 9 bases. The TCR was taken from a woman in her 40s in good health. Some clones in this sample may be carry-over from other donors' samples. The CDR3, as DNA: TGTGCCAGCAGCTACACAGGGGGCAACTACGAGCAGTACTTC. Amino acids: CASSYTGGNYEQYF.